The sequence of this TCR beta chain was determined in a study of blood T cell repertoires in COVID-19. Study at large: Acute and convalescent COVID-19 specimens originated in the United States, Italy and Spain.

This clone was found a few times. Trimming at V came to 5 bases and at J to 2 bases, leaving 8 bases not matched to a gene. The CDR3 is made up of 16 amino acids. CDR1 and CDR2 (germline): LGHNA, YNFKEQ. In the original workflow: Using reference gene primer amplification, nucleated cell counts were estimated. The repertoire was sequenced with immunoSEQ multiplex PCR; TCRdb's copy has only in-frame clones and lacks some. That table gives V, J and clone size, and the DNA gave D and trimming. The data contain some 150,000 clones, more than 80% of them seen just once; the ten biggest clones take up about 2%.

The J gene is TRBJ2-2, the V gene TRBV4-2, with 7 nucleotides matching TRBD1. Sequencing input: peripheral blood. The sequence was collected from a man between 65 and 85 years old with acute or convalescent COVID-19. CDR3 protein: CASSKKGAPNTGELFF. The CDR3 bases are TGTGCCAGCAGCAAAAAGGGGGCCCCCAACACCGGGGAGCTGTTTTTT.